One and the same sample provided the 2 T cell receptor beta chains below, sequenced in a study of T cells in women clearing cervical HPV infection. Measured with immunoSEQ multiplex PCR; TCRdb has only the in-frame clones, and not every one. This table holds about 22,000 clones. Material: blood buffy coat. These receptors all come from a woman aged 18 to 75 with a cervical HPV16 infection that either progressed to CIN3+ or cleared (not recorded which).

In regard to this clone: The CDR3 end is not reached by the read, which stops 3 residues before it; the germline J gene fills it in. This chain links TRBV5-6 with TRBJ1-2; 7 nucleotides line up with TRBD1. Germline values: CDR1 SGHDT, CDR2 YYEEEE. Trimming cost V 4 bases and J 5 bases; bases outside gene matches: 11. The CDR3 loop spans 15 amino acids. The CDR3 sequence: CASSRRGTDIYGYTF. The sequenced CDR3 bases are TGTGCCAGCAGCCGCAGGGGGACAGATATATATGGC.

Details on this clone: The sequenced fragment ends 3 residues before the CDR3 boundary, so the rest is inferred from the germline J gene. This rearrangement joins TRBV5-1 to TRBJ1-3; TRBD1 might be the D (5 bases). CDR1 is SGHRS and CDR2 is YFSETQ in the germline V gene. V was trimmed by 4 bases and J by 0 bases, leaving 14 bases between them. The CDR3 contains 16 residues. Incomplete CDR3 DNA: TGCGCCAGCAGCCGAGGGACTACCGACTCTGGAAACACC. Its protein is CASSRGTTDSGNT. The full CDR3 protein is CASSRGTTDSGNTIYF. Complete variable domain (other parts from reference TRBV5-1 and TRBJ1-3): KAGVTQTPRYLIKTRGQQVTLSCSPISGHRSVSWYQQTPGQGLQFLFEYFSETQRNKGNFPGRFSGRQFSNSRSEMNVSTLELGDSALYLCASSRGTTDSGNTIYFGEGSWLTVV.